This TCR beta chain comes out of a study of T-cell memory formation after mild COVID-19 (dated by TCRdb to about 2021). Background for the entire study: TCR sequence clusters from the two donors were largely donor specific. In two donors, T-cell clones that expanded and contracted after mild COVID-19 were followed by sequencing TCRalpha and TCRbeta repertoires longitudinally. The cohort comprised two young, previously healthy adult volunteers, one female and one male. The study at large found these results: SARS-CoV-2 specificity was not confirmed for the second-wave clones peaking on day 37. The study covered only a couple of mild cases, and larger cohorts including severe cases with pre-infection samples were considered necessary. The detection of some responding clones in pre-infection memory suggests that pre-existing cross-reactive memory T cells joined the SARS-CoV-2 response. Clones that contracted from day 15 to 85 showed balanced CD4/CD8 phenotypes, whereas a second wave of clones that expanded from day 15 to 37 leaned towards CD4+. Contracting CD4+ clones were located mainly in the CM and EM memory subsets, whereas CD8+ clones were found to be enriched in EMRA.

From the germline V gene, CDR1 is KGHSH and CDR2 is LQKENI. Counted from cysteine to valine, this CDR3 has 14 amino acids. The kept DNA is CDR3 alone, 42 bases in frame from the first base. V is shortened by 6 bases, J by 4 bases, and the region joining them spans 16 bases. PBMCs were isolated by Ficoll-Paque density gradient centrifugation. The reads were generated on an Illumina NovaSeq 6000. Using 5'RACE with constant-segment primers, TCRalpha and TCRbeta cDNA libraries were constructed, with sample barcodes and unique molecular identifiers added in the process. RNA was extracted from every sample with Trizol reagent. The libraries were amplified in two PCR steps, and the second step added a second sample barcode and Illumina TruSeq adapters. Libraries were sequenced on an Illumina NovaSeq with 2 x 150 bp paired-end reads. The authors' analysis ran thus. Demultiplexing of reads and collapsing into UMI-guided consensus sequences were performed with migec v1.2.7. Using mixcr v2.1.11, UMI consensuses were aligned to TRA and TRB V and J templates and then assembled into clonotypes. A clonotype was counted as expanded or contracted only if both edgeR and NoisET called the change significant, with noise models trained on biological replicates. For edgeR calls, the cutoffs were a false discovery rate-adjusted p below 0.01 and a log2 fold-change threshold of 1. As an exploratory analysis of dynamics, PCA with hierarchical clustering was applied to max-normalized trajectories of the 1000 most abundant clonotypes. Separately sequenced CD4+ and CD8+ repertoires were used to assign a CD4 or CD8 phenotype to each responding clone. TCRdb reprocessed the public reads (quality trimming at Q25 with fastp, clone calling with MiXCR) and kept in-frame beta chains. Entries that share a CDR3 protein sequence are merged under the most common genes and DNA. These V and J calls are TCRdb output, not the study's own analysis. A total of hundreds of thousands of distinct CDR3 sequences appear in this sample, 15% to 20% of them only once. In total, the top ten clones hold approximately 20% of the sample.

With respect to this clonotype: Its antigen has not been determined. No quality values exist for individual bases; no much larger clone is one base distant.

The sequencing sample was made of PBMCs or a T cell subset sorted from them (not recorded which). This chain joins TRBV18 to TRBJ2-7, and possibly TRBD1, on 5 matching bases. This TCR derives from a man younger than 30 who had mild COVID-19 (a few samples of this study predate the infection). The sample titles of this study are shuffled in the database, so cell type and time point are left out; the donor was told from shared clones. Read as DNA, the sequence is TGTGCCAGCTCGGAACAGGCAGGGAAATACGAGCAGTACGTC. It encodes CASSEQAGKYEQYV.